This T cell receptor beta chain was found in a study of cytomegalovirus exposure and HLA in healthy donors. The study's findings and limits: The classifier reportedly diagnosed cytomegalovirus status with high sensitivity and specificity.

The CDR3 loop spans 14 amino acids. Germline V gene sequence: CDR1 LNHDA, CDR2 SQIVND (reference sequence). The V and J ends lost 4 bases and 13 bases, in that order; junction bases with no gene match: 11. As concerns this clone: Its antigen is unidentified.

The PCR ran on 60 Vbeta and 13 Jbeta primers. Data came from immunoSEQ multiplex PCR; TCRdb stores just in-frame clones and leaves some out. The repertoire holds under 200,000 clones, with approximately 84% as singletons. Sampled while nominally healthy, donors likely had unrecorded immune exposures. The TCR comes from a boy under 10 years old in good health and CMV-seronegative. The sample was PBMCs. V is TRBV19 and J is TRBJ2-1, with 9 bases that match TRBD1. CDR3 nucleotides: TGTGCCAGTAGTACCGGGACAGGGTATCGGGATCAGTTCTTC. Protein sequence: CASSTGTGYRDQFF.